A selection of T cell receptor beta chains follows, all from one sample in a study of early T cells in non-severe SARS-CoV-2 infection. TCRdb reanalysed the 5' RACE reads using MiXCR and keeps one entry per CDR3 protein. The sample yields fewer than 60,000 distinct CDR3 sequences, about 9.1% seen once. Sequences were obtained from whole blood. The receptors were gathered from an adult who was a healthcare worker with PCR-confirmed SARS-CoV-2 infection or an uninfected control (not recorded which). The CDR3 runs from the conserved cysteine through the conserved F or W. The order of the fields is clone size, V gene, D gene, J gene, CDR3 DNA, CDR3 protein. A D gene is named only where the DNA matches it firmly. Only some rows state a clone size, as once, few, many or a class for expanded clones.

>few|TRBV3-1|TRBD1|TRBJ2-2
TGTGCCAGCAGGGGGACAGGGGCCACCGGGGAGCTGTTTTTT
CASRGTGATGELFF
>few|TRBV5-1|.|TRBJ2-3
TGCGCCAGCAGCTTGGTTCGACAGGCAAGAGATACGCAGTATTTT
CASSLVRQARDTQYF
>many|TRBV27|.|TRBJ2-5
TGTGCCAGCACCCTTTTAGAGTTCCAAGAGACCCAGTACTTC
CASTLLEFQETQYF
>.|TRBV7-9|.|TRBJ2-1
TGTGCCAGCAGCTTGTTGAATGAGCAGTTCTTC
CASSLLNEQFF
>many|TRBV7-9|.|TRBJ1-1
TGTGCCAGCAGCTCCGCAGGAATGATCATGAACACTGAAGCTTTCTTT
CASSSAGMIMNTEAFF
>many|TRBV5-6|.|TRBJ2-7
TGTGCCAGCACCGAGGGGGATCTGAAGCCCTACGAGCAGTACTTC
CASTEGDLKPYEQYF
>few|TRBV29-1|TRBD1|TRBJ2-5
TGCAGCGTTATGGACAGGGAGGAAGAGACCCAGTACTTC
CSVMDREEETQYF
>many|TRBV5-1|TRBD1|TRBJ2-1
TGCGCCAGCAGCTTGGGGACAGGGGGCTACAATGAGCAGTTCTTC
CASSLGTGGYNEQFF
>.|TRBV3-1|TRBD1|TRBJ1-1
TGTGCCAGCAGCCAACTATATGTCGGGACAGGGGACACTGAAGCTTTCTTT
CASSQLYVGTGDTEAFF
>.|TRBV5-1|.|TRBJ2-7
TGCGCCAGCAGCTGGGGGGTTGGAAGGGTAAGCGAGCAGTACTTC
CASSWGVGRVSEQYF
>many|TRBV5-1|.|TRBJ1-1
TGCGCCAGCACTTCGAACACTGAAGCTTTCTTT
CASTSNTEAFF
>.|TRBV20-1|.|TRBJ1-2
TGCAGTGCTAGAGACCCTCGCGCGGGGGCTGGAGGCTACACCTTC
CSARDPRAGAGGYTF
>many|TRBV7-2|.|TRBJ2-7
TGTGCCAGCAGCTTAGCCCAGCTAGGGGGCTACGAGCAGTACTTC
CASSLAQLGGYEQYF
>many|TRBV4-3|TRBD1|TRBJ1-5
TGCGCCAGCAGCCAGGGGAAGGACAGGGAATATGAGCCCCAGCATTTT
CASSQGKDREYEPQHF
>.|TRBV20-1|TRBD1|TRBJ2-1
TGCAGTGCTAGTTTCTCCGGACAGGGGGCTGGGGAGCAGTTCTTC
CSASFSGQGAGEQFF
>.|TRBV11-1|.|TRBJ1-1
TGTGCCAGCAGCCGGCGGCCGAACACTGAAGCTTTCTTT
CASSRRPNTEAFF
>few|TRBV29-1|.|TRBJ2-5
TGCAGCGTTGAATCACAGTTCAGGCAAGAGACCCAGTACTTC
CSVESQFRQETQYF
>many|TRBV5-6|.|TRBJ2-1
TGTGCCAGCAGCTCCTGGTCCTACAATGAGCAGTTCTTC
CASSSWSYNEQFF
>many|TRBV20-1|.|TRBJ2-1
TGCAGTGCTCCTTCCGCTACAGCCTACAATGAGCAGTTCTTC
CSAPSATAYNEQFF
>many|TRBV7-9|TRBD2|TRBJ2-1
TGTGCCAGCGCTGGACTAGCGGGGAAATCCTACAATGAGCAGTTCTTC
CASAGLAGKSYNEQFF
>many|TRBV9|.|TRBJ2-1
TGTGCCAGCAGCGTAGAAGGAGGGGGCAATGAGCAGTTCTTC
CASSVEGGGNEQFF
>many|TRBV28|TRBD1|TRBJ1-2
TGTGCCAGCAGTCCTACGACAGGGGGCACCTATGGCTACACCTTC
CASSPTTGGTYGYTF
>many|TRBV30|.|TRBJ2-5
TGTGCCTGGAGCCCATCCTCGAGAGGGGAGACCCAGTACTTC
CAWSPSSRGETQYF
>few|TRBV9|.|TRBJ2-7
TGTGCCAGCAGCGTATTCGGGGATAGCGAGCAGTACTTC
CASSVFGDSEQYF